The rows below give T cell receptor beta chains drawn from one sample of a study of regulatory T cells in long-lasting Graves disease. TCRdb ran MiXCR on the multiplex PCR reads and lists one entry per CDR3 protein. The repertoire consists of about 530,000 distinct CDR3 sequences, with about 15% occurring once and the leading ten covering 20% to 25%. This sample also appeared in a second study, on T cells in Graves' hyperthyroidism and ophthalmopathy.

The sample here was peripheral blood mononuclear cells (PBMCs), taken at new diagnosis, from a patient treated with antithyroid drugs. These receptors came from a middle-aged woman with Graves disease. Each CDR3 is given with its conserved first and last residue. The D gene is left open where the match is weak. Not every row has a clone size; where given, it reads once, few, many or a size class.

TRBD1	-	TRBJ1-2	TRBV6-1	TGTGCCAGCAGTAGCTATTCGGGACAGGGGGCTTCTGGAGGCTACACCTTC	CASSSYSGQGASGGYTF
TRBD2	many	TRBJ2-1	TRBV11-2	TGTGCCAGCAGCTTAGTCAGTAGCGGGGGCCGATACAATGAGCAGTTCTTC	CASSLVSSGGRYNEQFF
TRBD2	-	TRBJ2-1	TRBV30	TGTACCTGGGCCGGCGGGGGGAGCTCCTACAATGAGCAGTTCTTC	CTWAGGGSSYNEQFF
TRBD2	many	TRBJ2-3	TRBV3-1	TGTGCCAGCAGCCACCTTAGCGGGGGCAACACAGATACGCAGTATTTT	CASSHLSGGNTDTQYF
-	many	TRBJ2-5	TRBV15	TGTGCCACCAGCGGTATTGGGCAAGAGACCCAGTACTTC	CATSGIGQETQYF
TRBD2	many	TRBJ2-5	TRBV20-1	TGCAGTGCTAGATCGGCGGGGGGGCGAGAGACCCAGTACTTC	CSARSAGGRETQYF
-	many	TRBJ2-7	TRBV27	TGTGCCAGCAGTTTCGGGTCACATGAGAGCTCCTACGAGCAGTACTTC	CASSFGSHESSYEQYF
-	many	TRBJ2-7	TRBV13	TGTGCCAGCAGCTTAGGCTCCCTCGGGACATTTATCTACGAGCAGTACTTC	CASSLGSLGTFIYEQYF
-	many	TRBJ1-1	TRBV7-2	TGTGCCAGCAGCTTAGCGTTGAGTAACACTGAAGCTTTCTTT	CASSLALSNTEAFF
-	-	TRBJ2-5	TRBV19	TGTGCCAGTCAGCAGGAGGTGGGGCAGCAAGAGACCCAGTACTTC	CASQQEVGQQETQYF
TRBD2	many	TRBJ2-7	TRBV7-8	TGTGCCAGCAGCCCCGGGACGGGAGGGTTCGAGCAGTACTTC	CASSPGTGGFEQYF
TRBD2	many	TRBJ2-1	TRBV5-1	TGCGCCAGCAGCTTGGAAGGGACTAGCGGGAATGAGCAGTTCTTC	CASSLEGTSGNEQFF
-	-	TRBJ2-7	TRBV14	TGTGCCAGCAGCCAAGCGGGGGCCCCTGCCTACGAGCAGTACTTC	CASSQAGAPAYEQYF
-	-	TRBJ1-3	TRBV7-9	TGTGCCAGCAGCTTACGAAGGGACGTGTGGGCTGGAAACACCATATATTTT	CASSLRRDVWAGNTIYF
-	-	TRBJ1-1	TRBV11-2	TGTGCCAGCAGCTTAATGCAGGCCACTGAAGCTTTCTTT	CASSLMQATEAFF
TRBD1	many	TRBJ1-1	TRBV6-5	TGTGCCAGCAGTTACACCGGGACAGTCGATGACTACACTGAAGCTTTCTTT	CASSYTGTVDDYTEAFF
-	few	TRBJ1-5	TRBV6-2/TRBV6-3	TGTGCCAGCAGTTTCTCTTTCGGCCAGGGCGTGGGCAATCAGCCCCAGCATTTT	CASSFSFGQGVGNQPQHF
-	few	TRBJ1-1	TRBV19	TGTGCCAGTAGTATCGGTGAAGCTTTCTTT	CASSIGEAFF
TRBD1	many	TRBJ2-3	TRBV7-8	TGTGCCAGCAGCCCCTGGGACAGGGAAGCAGATACGCAGTATTTT	CASSPWDREADTQYF
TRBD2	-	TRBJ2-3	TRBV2	TGTGCCAGCAACCCTAGCGGGAGGAGTACAGATACGCAGTATTTT	CASNPSGRSTDTQYF
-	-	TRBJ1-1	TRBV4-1	TGCGCCAGCAGCCAGAGGGGGGTCGAGTACACTGAAGCTTTCTTT	CASSQRGVEYTEAFF
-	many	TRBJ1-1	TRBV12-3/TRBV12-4	TGTGCCAGCAGATCGAGGGACTGGAACACTGAAGCTTTCTTT	CASRSRDWNTEAFF
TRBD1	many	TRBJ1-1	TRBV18	TGTGCCAGCTCACCATTACCACAGGGGGCCCAGAACACTGAAGCTTTCTTT	CASSPLPQGAQNTEAFF
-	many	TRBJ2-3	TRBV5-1	TGCGCCAGCAGCTTGGCCGTGGTCGGGGAGGTGACAGATACGCAGTATTTT	CASSLAVVGEVTDTQYF
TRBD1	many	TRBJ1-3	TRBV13	TGTGCCAGCAGCTGGACAGGGGACTCTGGAAACACCATATATTTT	CASSWTGDSGNTIYF